The rows below give T cell receptor beta chains drawn from one sample of a study of Tregs in tolerant kidney transplant recipients. The table came from immunoSEQ multiplex PCR; TCRdb's copy has only in-frame clones and leaves some out. The table has 50,000 to 75,000 clones, about 98% seen once; the top ten hold around 0.34%. This sample comprised Tregs from blood, obtained before the transplant. Receptors were obtained from a human donor who received a combined kidney and bone marrow transplant. Each CDR3 is given with its conserved first and last residue. A D gene is named only where the DNA matches it firmly. The listing skips clone size in some rows; elsewhere it reads once, few, many or a size class.

J gene,V gene,clone size,D gene,CDR3 protein,CDR3 DNA
TRBJ2-3,TRBV7-9,once,.,CASSLGSYRGATDTQYF,TGTGCCAGCAGCTTAGGGTCCTACCGGGGGGCCACAGATACGCAGTATTTT
TRBJ2-1,TRBV18,.,TRBD1,CASSPTGGRIYNEQFF,TGTGCCAGCTCGCCCACAGGGGGCCGAATCTACAATGAGCAGTTCTTC
TRBJ1-2,TRBV2,.,TRBD1,CASRAGTGYGYTF,TGTGCCAGCAGAGCCGGGACAGGTTATGGCTACACCTTC
TRBJ1-6,TRBV6-5,.,.,CASTGQTNSPLHF,TGTGCCAGCACCGGACAGACAAATTCACCCCTCCACTTT
TRBJ2-2,TRBV6-1,.,.,CASTRDRTNTGELFF,TGTGCCAGCACTCGCGACAGGACGAACACCGGGGAGCTGTTTTTT
TRBJ2-5,TRBV19,once,TRBD1,CASGTGGLGETQYF,TGTGCCAGCGGGACAGGGGGTCTGGGAGAGACCCAGTACTTC
TRBJ2-2,TRBV5-6,.,.,CASTKDRNTGELFF,TGTGCCAGCACTAAAGACAGGAACACCGGGGAGCTGTTTTTT
TRBJ2-1,TRBV7-8,.,TRBD1,CASSRDRGHEQFF,TGTGCCAGCAGCCGTGACAGGGGACATGAGCAGTTCTTC
TRBJ2-1,TRBV5-4,few,.,CASSEDMGNYNEQFF,TGTGCCAGCAGCGAGGACATGGGGAACTACAATGAGCAGTTCTTC
TRBJ2-7,TRBV5-1,.,.,CASSSLRGGSSYEQYF,TGCGCCAGCAGCTCCCTCAGGGGCGGGAGCTCCTACGAGCAGTACTTC
TRBJ2-1,TRBV30,.,TRBD1,CAWSGPLTGFRQFF,TGTGCCTGGAGTGGTCCTTTGACAGGGTTCAGGCAGTTCTTC
TRBJ1-2,TRBV19,.,.,CATTVRGYGYTF,TGTGCCACGACAGTACGGGGGTATGGCTACACCTTC
TRBJ1-2,TRBV6-1,.,TRBD1,CATYRGGNGYTF,TGTGCCACGTACAGGGGAGGCAATGGCTACACCTTC
TRBJ2-1,TRBV9,.,TRBD2,CASSGGLYNEQFF,TGTGCCAGCAGCGGGGGACTATACAATGAGCAGTTCTTC
TRBJ1-4,TRBV29-1,.,.,CSVLPPGHPLGNEKLFF,TGCAGCGTTTTACCCCCGGGACACCCTCTAGGGAATGAAAAACTGTTTTTT
TRBJ1-5,TRBV5-1,.,TRBD1,CASSLGGTGLQPQHF,TGCGCCAGCAGCTTGGGAGGGACAGGGCTTCAGCCCCAGCATTTT
TRBJ1-2,TRBV6-5,.,.,CASTRGTNYGYTF,TGTGCCAGCACGCGGGGGACTAACTATGGCTACACCTTC
TRBJ1-3,TRBV7-2,.,.,CASTPRRGTQIYF,TGTGCCAGCACCCCCCGTAGGGGGACGCAGATATATTTT
TRBJ2-3,TRBV19,.,.,CASTSLRADTQYF,TGTGCCAGTACATCACTGAGGGCAGATACGCAGTATTTT
TRBJ1-1,TRBV27,.,.,CASSLALHGRDTEAFF,TGTGCCAGCAGTTTAGCCCTTCACGGGAGGGACACTGAAGCTTTCTTT
TRBJ2-3,TRBV7-2,.,.,CASSVGAGGDTQYF,TGTGCCAGCAGCGTAGGGGCCGGAGGGGATACGCAGTATTTT
TRBJ2-3,TRBV4-1,.,TRBD1,CASTTGTGLPDTQYF,TGCGCCAGCACCACCGGGACAGGGTTACCAGATACGCAGTATTTT
TRBJ2-7,TRBV28,.,TRBD2,CASSFGGRPLYEQYF,TGTGCCAGCAGTTTTGGCGGGAGGCCGCTCTACGAGCAGTACTTC
TRBJ2-3,TRBV18,once,.,CASSPPFGGSSTDTQYF,TGTGCCAGCTCACCACCCTTTGGGGGGTCTAGCACAGATACGCAGTATTTT
TRBJ1-2,TRBV25-1,.,TRBD1,CASSDDRGFYGYTF,TGTGCCAGCAGTGACGACAGGGGGTTCTATGGCTACACCTTC
TRBJ2-1,TRBV7-2,.,.,CASSLVRGNEQFF,TGTGCCAGCAGCTTAGTCAGGGGCAATGAGCAGTTCTTC
TRBJ1-2,TRBV29-1,.,TRBD1,CSVPEGGGQGLGGYTF,TGCAGCGTGCCCGAGGGGGGGGGACAGGGCCTGGGTGGCTACACCTTC
TRBJ2-7,TRBV7-2,.,TRBD2,CASSYPGLAGGDEQYF,TGTGCCAGCAGCTATCCGGGACTAGCGGGAGGTGACGAGCAGTACTTC
TRBJ1-1,TRBV29-1,.,.,CSVGAVGGLGTEAFF,TGCAGCGTTGGGGCGGTGGGGGGGCTTGGGACTGAAGCTTTCTTT
TRBJ1-1,TRBV5-1,.,TRBD1,CASRQGAPVSEAFF,TGCGCCAGTCGACAGGGTGCCCCGGTCAGTGAAGCTTTCTTT
TRBJ2-2,TRBV11-2,.,TRBD1,CASSRGQGGFGGELFF,TGTGCCAGCAGCCGGGGACAGGGAGGTTTTGGCGGGGAGCTGTTTTTT
TRBJ1-1,TRBV6-1,.,.,CASIRGFAEAFF,TGTGCCAGCATAAGGGGGTTCGCTGAAGCTTTCTTT
TRBJ1-4,TRBV5-1,.,.,CASRLQGRDEKLFF,TGCGCCAGCCGACTTCAGGGGCGCGATGAAAAACTGTTTTTT
TRBJ2-4,TRBV11-3,.,TRBD2,CASSPRLAKAQYF,TGTGCCAGCAGCCCGCGACTAGCTAAAGCTCAGTACTTC
TRBJ2-7,TRBV13,.,.,CASSSLGAGEDEQYF,TGTGCCAGCAGCTCCTTGGGGGCGGGAGAGGACGAGCAGTACTTC
TRBJ2-2,TRBV6-1,once,TRBD1,CASSELGQGGTGELFF,TGTGCCAGCAGTGAGTTGGGACAGGGAGGCACCGGGGAGCTGTTTTTT
TRBJ2-7,TRBV11-2,once,TRBD2,CASSPTGLAGSYEQYF,TGTGCCAGCAGCCCTACCGGACTAGCGGGATCCTACGAGCAGTACTTC
TRBJ2-1,TRBV11-2,.,.,CASSLPTIGGEQFF,TGTGCCAGCAGCTTGCCCACCATAGGGGGTGAGCAGTTCTTC
TRBJ2-5,TRBV5-8,.,TRBD2,CASSSGLAGGPEETQYF,TGTGCCAGCAGCTCGGGACTAGCGGGAGGGCCGGAGGAGACCCAGTACTTC
TRBJ2-3,TRBV7-7,.,TRBD2,CASSLGLAGWDTQYF,TGTGCCAGCAGCTTAGGACTAGCGGGGTGGGATACGCAGTATTTT
TRBJ1-3,TRBV10-3,.,.,CAISPSLSGNTIYF,TGTGCCATCAGTCCGTCCCTCTCTGGAAACACCATATATTTT
TRBJ2-2,TRBV6-5,.,TRBD2,CASSFAGGVGAGELFF,TGTGCCAGCAGTTTCGCGGGAGGGGTAGGGGCCGGGGAGCTGTTTTTT